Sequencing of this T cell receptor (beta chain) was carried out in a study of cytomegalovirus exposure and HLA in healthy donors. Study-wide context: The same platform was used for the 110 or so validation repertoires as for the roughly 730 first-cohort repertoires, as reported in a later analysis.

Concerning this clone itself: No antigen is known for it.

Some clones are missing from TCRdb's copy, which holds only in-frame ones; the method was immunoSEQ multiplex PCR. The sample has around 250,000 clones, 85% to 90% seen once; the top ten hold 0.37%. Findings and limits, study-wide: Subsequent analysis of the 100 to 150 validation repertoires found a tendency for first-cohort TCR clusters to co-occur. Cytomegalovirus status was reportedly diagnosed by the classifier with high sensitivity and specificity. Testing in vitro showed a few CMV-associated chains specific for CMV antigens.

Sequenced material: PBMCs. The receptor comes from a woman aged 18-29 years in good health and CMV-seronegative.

CDR3 residues: CASSEGQSNQPQHF. CDR3 sequence (DNA): TGTGCCAGCAGTGAAGGTCAGTCCAATCAGCCCCAGCATTTT. The chain couples TRBV6-1 to TRBJ1-5; D is undetermined. Germline assignment: CDR1 MNHNS and CDR2 SASEGT. V was trimmed by 1 base and J by 3 bases, leaving 7 bases between them. The CDR3 is made up of 14 amino acids.